A single sample is the source of the 8 T cell receptor beta chains below, sequenced in a study of Graves' ophthalmopathy and Graves' hyperthyroidism. RNA transcripts served as template for amplifying TCR beta CDR3 sequences. HTBI-primed RT-PCR formed the first round, and a multiplex PCR formed the second. TCRdb redid the calling of the multiplex PCR reads with MiXCR, one entry per CDR3 protein. The table lists about 700,000 distinct CDR3 sequences, roughly two fifths of them singletons, with 2.5% to 3.5% in the top ten. The specimen was peripheral blood. The receptors stem from an adult man with Graves' ophthalmopathy.

This clonotype has a handful of counts. J is TRBJ2-3 and V is TRBV7-9; TRBD2 is a possible D gene (5 bases). The germline V gene encodes CDR1 SEHNR and CDR2 FQNEAQ (reference sequence). There are 13 residues in the CDR3. V lost 0 bases and J 5 bases, leaving 6 bases between the germline ends. This CDR3 is CASSLAGEDTQYF. The CDR3 nucleotides read TGTGCCAGCAGCTTAGCCGGGGAAGATACGCAGTATTTT.

Many counts were recorded for this clonotype. The chain's CDR3 is CASSQEVARSGANVLTF. CDR3 nucleotides: TGTGCCAGCAGCCAAGAGGTGGCCCGCTCTGGGGCCAACGTCCTGACTTTC. The chain combines TRBV7-9 with TRBJ2-6; D remains unclear. CDR3 length: 17 amino acids. V gave up 5 bases and J gave up 0 bases, with 14 bases separating them. Germline V lookup: CDR1 SEHNR, CDR2 FQNEAQ (reference sequence).

This clonotype was picked up many times. This sequence joins TRBV24-1 and TRBJ2-7; D possibly corresponds to TRBD1 (6 bases). The CDR3 runs 17 residues. Per germline, CDR1 KGHDR and CDR2 SFDVKD. V shed 2 bases and J shed 4 bases, with 20 bases lying between them. The DNA for the CDR3 is TGTGCCACCAGTGATTCATTGACAGGCACGGGGTGGTACGAGCAGTACTTC. Translated, it gives CATSDSLTGTGWYEQYF.

This clonotype has a handful of counts. CDR3 coding DNA: TGTGCCAGCAGTGACGGGTTTGGATCACCCCTCCACTTT. It translates to CASSDGFGSPLHF. The chain employs TRBV6-1 and TRBJ1-6; D call uncertain. V was shortened by 3 bases and J by 10 bases, with 10 bases between the two germline ends. Per germline, CDR1 MNHNS and CDR2 SASEGT. The CDR3 covers 13 residues.

The chain recombines TRBV5-1 with TRBJ1-2; TRBD1 agrees at 10 bases. This CDR3 is built from 15 residues. Germline CDR1 and CDR2: SGHRS and YFSETQ. V shed 0 bases, J shed 5 bases, and the junction held 4 bases outside the gene matches. The CDR3 DNA follows: TGCGCCAGCAGCTTGGTTGGGACAGGGGCGTATGGCTACACCTTC. Translating gives CASSLVGTGAYGYTF.

This clonotype has ten or more counts. The chain couples TRBV9 to TRBJ2-5; 9 nucleotides match TRBD2. The germline CDR1 and CDR2 sequences are SGDLS and YYNGEE. The CDR3 contains 13 residues. Trimming removed 3 bases from V and 3 bases from J; junction bases left unmatched: 0. The CDR3 DNA reads TGTGCCAGCAGCGCTAGCGGGAAAGAGACCCAGTACTTC. Its protein is CASSASGKETQYF.

The chain has TRBV29-1 and TRBJ2-7; either TRBD1 or TRBD2 may supply D (5 bases each). The germline CDR1 and CDR2 sequences are SQVTM and ANQGSEA. With 5 bases removed from V and 0 bases from J, the gap between germline ends came to 11 bases. CDR3 length: 13 amino acids. The CDR3 coding sequence is TGCAGCGTTCTGGGACGGCACTCCTACGAGCAGTACTTC. Protein: CSVLGRHSYEQYF.

This clonotype was detected ten times or more. The chain employs TRBV3-1 and TRBJ1-2, with D possibly TRBD1 on 6 matching bases. Germline V gene data show CDR1 as LGHDT and CDR2 as YNNKEL (reference sequence). This CDR3 has 13 amino acids. Trimming cost V 3 bases and J 5 bases, with 10 bases left between them. CDR3 region: CASSQTGQYGYTF. CDR3 bases: TGTGCCAGCAGCCAGACCGGACAGTATGGCTACACCTTC.